Listed below are T cell receptor beta chains from one sample, sequenced in a study of T-cell reconstitution after alpha-beta-depleted transplantation in children. TCRdb called the PCR reads again in MiXCR, with one record for every CDR3 protein. The sample consists of fewer than 700,000 distinct CDR3 sequences, approximately 13% of them appearing once. Sample: PBMCs, mostly from graft donor cells, taken 360 days after TCRalphabeta/CD19-depleted stem cell transplant. The receptors stem from a male patient younger than 18 who had a stem cell transplant for acute myeloid leukemia, so the T cells may come from the graft donor. Both conserved end residues are part of each CDR3. D genes are given only for firm matches. Rows may omit the clone size; those that give it use once, few, many or a size class.

abundance	len	j_gene	d_gene	v_gene	CDR3nt	CDR3aa
medium-sized	15	TRBJ2-2	TRBD1	TRBV5-1	TGCGCCAGCAGCTTGGCCAGGGGGCTCACCGGGGAGCTGTTTTTT	CASSLARGLTGELFF
many	16	TRBJ1-1	.	TRBV5-1	TGCGCCAGCAGCTTGGGCGCGAGGGATCTGAGCACTGAAGCTTTCTTT	CASSLGARDLSTEAFF
.	16	TRBJ2-5	.	TRBV9	TGTGCCAGCAGCCAACAGGGAGCGCTCGTTCAAGAGACCCAGTACTTC	CASSQQGALVQETQYF
.	14	TRBJ2-5	TRBD1	TRBV10-3	TGTGCCTTCTTTAGAGGGACAGGGGAAGAGACCCAGTACTTC	CAFFRGTGEETQYF
many	14	TRBJ1-1	TRBD1	TRBV7-2	TGTGCCAGCAGCTTACAGGGGGAGCACACTGAAGCTTTCTTT	CASSLQGEHTEAFF
few	13	TRBJ1-2	.	TRBV27	TGTGCCAGCAGTTTTCATGGTGGCCTATTCTCCACCTTC	CASSFHGGLFSTF
.	15	TRBJ2-7	.	TRBV11-2	TGTGCCAGCACCAGACCCGGGACGCCCGGCTACGAGCAGTACTTC	CASTRPGTPGYEQYF
few	13	TRBJ2-1	.	TRBV19	TGTGCCAGTAGTATCAGTCTTCCGGTCCAGCAGTTCTTC	CASSISLPVQQFF
few	14	TRBJ2-5	TRBD1	TRBV15	TGTGCCACCAGCAGACCAGGACAGGGAGGGACCCAGTACTTC	CATSRPGQGGTQYF
few	13	TRBJ2-5	.	TRBV29-1	TGCAGCGTCGACGCCGGGGTACAAGAGACCCAGTACTTC	CSVDAGVQETQYF
.	13	TRBJ2-5	.	TRBV7-2	TGTGCCAGCAGCTCCGCAAGGGGGGAGACCCAGTACTTC	CASSSARGETQYF
few	18	TRBJ2-1	TRBD2	TRBV28	TGTGCCAGCAGTCCAGAACCCATAGCGGGAAGACGCTACAATGAGCAGTTCTTC	CASSPEPIAGRRYNEQFF
many	15	TRBJ2-7	TRBD1	TRBV20-1	TGCAGTGCTGGAGGGTTGGACAGGGGCGACTACGAGCAGTACTTC	CSAGGLDRGDYEQYF
few	15	TRBJ2-3	.	TRBV5-1	TGCGCCAGCAGCTTGGTCAGGGGCCCCACAGATACGCAGTATTTT	CASSLVRGPTDTQYF
few	15	TRBJ2-7	.	TRBV5-1	TGCGCCAGCAGCTTGGCCGGAGCGGCTTCCTACGAGCAGTACTTC	CASSLAGAASYEQYF
.	15	TRBJ2-7	.	TRBV7-2	TGTGCCAGCAGCTGGGGGGTAGGGGGGCCCGGGGGGCAGTACTTC	CASSWGVGGPGGQYF
few	15	TRBJ1-2	.	TRBV20-1	TGCAGTGCCCGACCCCCGGGGGCGCTTGGCTATGGCTACACCTTC	CSARPPGALGYGYTF
.	13	TRBJ2-2	.	TRBV9	TGTGCCAGCAGCGAGGGTCAGACCGGGGAGCTGTTTTTT	CASSEGQTGELFF
few	18	TRBJ2-2	TRBD2	TRBV4-1	TGCGCCAGCAGCCAAGATGGACTAGCGGGACTCCTTAGCGGGGAGCTGTTTTTT	CASSQDGLAGLLSGELFF
many	14	TRBJ2-7	.	TRBV29-1	TGCAGCGTTGCGGGGGGCGAGAACTCCTACGAGCAGTACTTC	CSVAGGENSYEQYF